These T cell receptor beta chains were read from a single sample in a study of shared clonotypes between healthy human individuals. The repertoire was sequenced with immunoSEQ multiplex PCR; TCRdb's copy has only in-frame clones and lacks some. The table has around 1.1 million clones, about 80% seen once. Material for sequencing was memory CD4+ T cells from PBMCs. These receptors all stem from a man between 18 and 29 years old in good health. Some clones in this sample may be carry-over from other donors' samples. Each CDR3 is given with its conserved first and last residue. D genes are given only for firm matches. The size entry is marked missing in some rows and otherwise reads once, few, many or a size class.

TRBV5-1,.,TRBJ2-7,.,CASSGGDRREQYF,TGCGCCAGCAGCGGGGGGGACAGGCGCGAGCAGTACTTC
TRBV11-2,.,TRBJ1-1,.,CASSLTVSNTEAFF,TGTGCCAGCAGCTTGACAGTCTCGAACACTGAAGCTTTCTTT
TRBV4-2,TRBD2,TRBJ2-2,many,CASRASGPGELFF,TGTGCCAGCCGGGCTAGCGGTCCCGGGGAGCTGTTTTTT
TRBV6-1,TRBD1,TRBJ1-3,.,CASSEGGQGHSGNTIYF,TGTGCCAGCAGTGAAGGGGGACAGGGACACTCTGGAAACACCATATATTTT
TRBV7-9,TRBD1,TRBJ2-2,.,CASSPPFRQGNTGELFF,TGTGCCAGCAGCCCACCCTTCCGACAGGGTAACACCGGGGAGCTGTTTTTT
TRBV5-8,.,TRBJ2-1,.,CASSLSGYNEQFF,TGTGCCAGCAGCTTGTCAGGGTACAATGAGCAGTTCTTC
TRBV6-1,TRBD1,TRBJ2-5,.,CASSSGTTGGETQYF,TGTGCCAGCAGCTCCGGGACGACAGGGGGAGAGACCCAGTACTTC
TRBV29-1,TRBD2,TRBJ2-1,.,CSVLTSGNYNEQFF,TGCAGCGTTTTGACTAGCGGAAACTACAATGAGCAGTTCTTC
TRBV11-2,.,TRBJ1-1,.,CASSLEGTSEAFF,TGTGCCAGCAGCTTAGAGGGCACCTCTGAAGCTTTCTTT
TRBV13,TRBD1,TRBJ1-2,few,CASEGQSLQGGGRYGYTF,TGTGCCAGCGAAGGACAGTCCCTTCAGGGGGGCGGTCGCTATGGCTACACCTTC
TRBV7-6,TRBD2,TRBJ2-6,.,CASSLVLGTSGANVLTF,TGTGCCAGCAGCTTAGTATTGGGGACTAGTGGGGCCAACGTCCTGACTTTC
TRBV2,TRBD1,TRBJ1-2,.,CASRGTGGLSNYGYTF,TGTGCCAGCAGAGGCACAGGGGGCCTTTCGAACTATGGCTACACCTTC
TRBV19,.,TRBJ2-7,.,CASSVQGSSYEQYF,TGTGCCAGTAGTGTACAGGGAAGCTCCTACGAGCAGTACTTC
TRBV5-6,.,TRBJ2-5,few,CASSFGSWETQYF,TGTGCCAGCAGCTTCGGGAGTTGGGAGACCCAGTACTTC
TRBV11-2,.,TRBJ2-1,.,CASSLVPEEGEQFF,TGTGCCAGCAGCTTAGTCCCTGAGGAGGGTGAGCAGTTCTTC
TRBV2,TRBD2,TRBJ2-7,.,CASSERGLAAYEQYF,TGTGCCAGCAGTGAAAGGGGACTAGCGGCCTACGAGCAGTACTTC
TRBV7-2,.,TRBJ2-3,.,CASSLVWRTSTDTQYF,TGTGCCAGCAGCTTAGTGTGGAGAACTAGCACAGATACGCAGTATTTT
TRBV15,.,TRBJ2-3,.,CATSGGTTDTQYF,TGTGCCACCAGTGGAGGGACAACAGATACGCAGTATTTT
TRBV5-8,TRBD2,TRBJ2-7,.,CASSLGGSGYEQYF,TGTGCCAGCAGCCTGGGGGGGAGCGGCTACGAGCAGTACTTC
TRBV7-2,TRBD2,TRBJ2-1,.,CASSPQPSGTEQFF,TGTGCCAGCAGCCCTCAACCAAGCGGGACCGAGCAGTTCTTC
TRBV6-5,TRBD1,TRBJ2-6,once,CASSLTGSGANVLTF,TGTGCCAGCAGTTTGACAGGGTCTGGGGCCAACGTCCTGACTTTC
TRBV7-9,TRBD2,TRBJ2-3,.,CALGLAGADTQYF,TGTGCCTTAGGACTAGCGGGAGCAGATACGCAGTATTTT
TRBV19,.,TRBJ2-3,.,CASSKGFLSTDTQYF,TGTGCCAGTAGTAAGGGGTTCCTTAGCACAGATACGCAGTATTTT
TRBV19,TRBD1,TRBJ2-2,.,CASSVEGTGDTGELFF,TGTGCCAGTAGTGTAGAGGGGACAGGGGACACCGGGGAGCTGTTTTTT
TRBV9,TRBD1,TRBJ2-1,.,CASSVDHRGSVEQFF,TGTGCCAGCAGCGTAGATCACAGGGGTTCCGTTGAGCAGTTCTTC
TRBV28,TRBD2,TRBJ2-7,.,CASSSRLAGIYEQYF,TGTGCCAGCAGTTCCCGACTAGCGGGGATCTACGAGCAGTACTTC
TRBV5-6,.,TRBJ1-1,once,CASSIRRNLIMNTEAFF,TGTGCCAGCAGCATCAGACGTAATCTTATCATGAACACTGAAGCTTTCTTT
TRBV9,.,TRBJ2-1,.,CASSARSANDNEQFF,TGTGCCAGCAGCGCCCGCTCTGCGAATGACAATGAGCAGTTCTTC
TRBV28,TRBD2,TRBJ2-7,.,CASSLTGGLNEQYF,TGTGCCAGCAGTTTGACGGGAGGACTCAACGAGCAGTACTTC
TRBV10-3,.,TRBJ2-7,.,CAISHDVVRQAYEQYF,TGTGCCATCAGTCATGATGTTGTCAGGCAAGCCTACGAGCAGTACTTC
TRBV2,.,TRBJ1-3,.,CASTPWRGAGNTIYF,TGTGCCAGCACCCCATGGCGAGGGGCCGGAAACACCATATATTTT
TRBV6-1,TRBD2,TRBJ2-3,.,CASSVRTSGTDTQYF,TGTGCCAGCAGTGTTAGGACTAGCGGCACAGATACGCAGTATTTT
TRBV6-5,.,TRBJ2-3,.,CASSYSLIAPDTQYF,TGTGCCAGCAGTTACTCGTTAATTGCCCCAGATACGCAGTATTTT
TRBV14,TRBD1,TRBJ2-6,.,CASSQLTGGRSGANVLTF,TGTGCCAGCAGCCAACTGACAGGGGGTAGGTCTGGGGCCAACGTCCTGACTTTC
TRBV15,.,TRBJ1-4,few,CATSRGQGGEKLFF,TGTGCCACCAGCAGAGGGCAGGGAGGCGAAAAACTGTTTTTT
TRBV11-2,TRBD2,TRBJ2-5,.,CASSLLNSRSSGASETQYF,TGTGCCAGCAGCTTACTGAATTCTAGGTCTAGCGGGGCCTCCGAGACCCAGTACTTC
TRBV30,.,TRBJ2-1,.,CAWSGYNEQFF,TGTGCCTGGAGCGGATACAATGAGCAGTTCTTC
TRBV7-3,.,TRBJ2-7,.,CASSSSSEDEQYF,TGTGCCAGCAGCTCATCATCTGAGGACGAGCAGTACTTC
TRBV27,.,TRBJ1-1,.,CASRYWAGDQAFF,TGTGCCAGCAGGTACTGGGCAGGTGACCAAGCTTTCTTT
TRBV6-6,.,TRBJ2-3,.,CASSYSRGHTDTQYF,TGTGCCAGCAGTTACTCGAGAGGCCACACAGATACGCAGTATTTT
TRBV19,.,TRBJ1-5,.,CASRRGGRGLGQPQHF,TGTGCCAGTAGGAGGGGGGGCCGGGGACTAGGACAGCCCCAGCATTTT
TRBV5-1,.,TRBJ2-5,.,CASRRFQAQETQYF,TGCGCCAGCAGGCGTTTTCAGGCGCAAGAGACCCAGTACTTC
TRBV5-4,TRBD2,TRBJ2-1,.,CASQSGRAEYNEQFF,TGTGCCAGCCAAAGCGGGAGGGCCGAGTACAATGAGCAGTTCTTC
TRBV30,.,TRBJ2-3,.,CAWSVRVTDTQYF,TGTGCCTGGAGTGTGCGGGTCACAGATACGCAGTATTTT
TRBV6-6,.,TRBJ1-1,.,CASSNREKNTEAFF,TGTGCCAGCAGTAACCGGGAAAAGAACACTGAAGCTTTCTTT
TRBV5-1,.,TRBJ2-1,.,CASSLELPFYNEQFF,TGCGCCAGCAGCTTGGAACTGCCCTTTTACAATGAGCAGTTCTTC
TRBV9,.,TRBJ2-5,.,CASSVAPGSQETQYF,TGTGCCAGCAGCGTAGCTCCCGGCAGTCAAGAGACCCAGTACTTC
TRBV2,.,TRBJ1-5,.,CASSGRGEPQHF,TGTGCCAGCAGTGGACGGGGTGAGCCCCAGCATTTT
TRBV5-1,TRBD2,TRBJ2-5,.,CASSLGASGSKETQYF,TGCGCCAGCAGCTTGGGGGCTAGCGGGAGTAAAGAGACCCAGTACTTC
TRBV6-6,.,TRBJ1-1,.,CASSYSKGKGEAFF,TGTGCCAGCAGTTACTCTAAAGGGAAGGGTGAAGCTTTCTTT
TRBV2,TRBD1,TRBJ1-4,.,CASSGTVGEKLFF,TGTGCCAGCAGCGGGACAGTAGGCGAAAAACTGTTTTTT
TRBV20-1,.,TRBJ2-1,.,CSVPGHEQFF,TGCAGTGTCCCGGGACATGAGCAGTTCTTC
TRBV28,.,TRBJ2-7,.,CASSRGGADEQYF,TGTGCCAGCAGCAGGGGGGGGGCCGACGAGCAGTACTTC